The 18 T cell receptor beta chains below all came from one sample that was sequenced in a study of control samples from healthy donors and cancer patients. Generated by immunoSEQ multiplex PCR, the TCRdb table keeps only in-frame clones and is missing some. The sample includes approximately 120,000 clones, over 75% seen only once; the top ten take under 4.5%. Sequencing input: blood. The receptors come from a human donor in good health. The donor label of this sample is uncertain.

The rearrangement uses TRBV19 and TRBJ2-1; no clear D gene. Germline V gene lookup returns CDR1 LNHDA and CDR2 SQIVND (reference sequence). V lost 7 bases and J 4 bases, leaving 14 bases between the germline ends. The length of the CDR3 is 14 residues. CDR3 sequence reads: CASTHHLGYNEQFF. CDR3 coding DNA: TGTGCCAGTACCCACCACCTGGGATACAATGAGCAGTTCTTC.

This clone was detected only once. This chain uses TRBV2 with TRBJ2-7; 7 bases agree with TRBD1. There are 14 residues in the CDR3. Unmatched junction bases numbered 10, after V lost 5 bases and J lost 6 bases. Per the germline V gene, CDR1 is SNHLY and CDR2 is FYNNEI. For the CDR3, the DNA is TGTGCCAGCAGTTTGACAGGGCAAGGCGGCGAGCAGTACTTC. Encoded protein: CASSLTGQGGEQYF. The full variable domain, its missing parts supplied by reference TRBV2 and TRBJ2-7, is EPEVTQTPSHQVTQMGQEVILRCVPISNHLYFYWYRQILGQKVEFLVSFYNNEISEKSEIFDDQFSVERPDGSNFTLKIRSTKLEDSAMYFCASSLTGQGGEQYFGPGTRLTVT.

The genes are TRBV9 and TRBJ2-5; D remains unclear. Germline V lookup: CDR1 SGDLS, CDR2 YYNGEE. The V end lost 0 bases, the J end lost 1 base, and 10 bases lay between the germline ends. This CDR3 is built from 15 residues. CDR3 sequence: CASSVGLAIQETQYF. For the CDR3, the DNA is TGTGCCAGCAGCGTAGGGTTAGCAATCCAAGAGACCCAGTACTTC.

The rearrangement joins TRBV6-5 to TRBJ1-4, with no clear D. Germline values: CDR1 MNHEY, CDR2 SVGAGI. The V gene lost 2 bases and the J gene lost 7 bases, with 14 bases spanning the gap. The CDR3 is 15 amino acids. The DNA of the CDR3 is TGTGCCAGCAGTTACGGGGTTAGCGTTCGTGAAAAACTGTTTTTT. Amino acid sequence: CASSYGVSVREKLFF.

The chain uses TRBV9 and TRBJ1-1; weak D call: TRBD1 (5 bases). The CDR3 runs to 15 residues. Trimming removed 0 bases from V and 0 bases from J, with 9 bases in between. Germline V gives CDR1 SGDLS, CDR2 YYNGEE. The CDR3 loop is CASSVAGLLNTEAFF. CDR3 coding DNA: TGTGCCAGCAGCGTAGCAGGGCTATTGAACACTGAAGCTTTCTTT.

This rearrangement joins TRBV28 to TRBJ2-7; D is uncertain. Germline values: CDR1 MDHEN, CDR2 SYDVKM. The CDR3 loop spans 10 amino acids. V lost 6 bases and J 4 bases, leaving 4 bases between the germline ends. CDR3 DNA: TGTGCCAGCAGCCAATACGAGCAGTACTTC. This translates into CASSQYEQYF.

The CDR3 DNA reads as TGTGCCAGCAGCTACGGGACTGGCTATGGGACAGATACGCAGTATTTT. This sequence encodes CASSYGTGYGTDTQYF. The gene calls are TRBV27 and TRBJ2-3; a possible D gene is TRBD2 (6 bases). This CDR3 is 16 amino acids long. Germline-derived CDR1 and CDR2 are MNHEY and SMNVEV (reference sequence). Deletions cut 6 bases from V and 3 bases from J, with 19 bases between.

V gene TRBV5-4 combines with J gene TRBJ2-2; 7 bases map to TRBD2. V was clipped by 1 base and J by 4 bases; unmatched bases: 1. Germline CDR1 reads SGHNT; CDR2 reads YYREEE (reference sequence). This CDR3 has 14 residues. The CDR3 loop is CASSLSGVTGELFF. For the CDR3, the DNA is TGTGCCAGCAGCTTGAGCGGGGTCACCGGGGAGCTGTTTTTT.

CDR3 in DNA: TGTGCCAGCAGCGAAATCTCTGGGGAGCAGTACTTC. Translated: CASSEISGEQYF. The V and J genes are TRBV7-9 and TRBJ2-7; D unclear. The V gene lost 5 bases and the J gene lost 7 bases, with 12 bases spanning the gap. Looked up from germline, CDR1 is SEHNR and CDR2 is FQNEAQ (reference sequence). The CDR3 spans 12 residues.

The gene calls are TRBV19 and TRBJ1-3, with D perhaps TRBD1 (6 bases). CDR3 length: 14 amino acids. Trimming shortened V by 6 bases and J by 4 bases, and 13 bases separated the two germline ends. Germline V gene lookup returns CDR1 LNHDA and CDR2 SQIVND (reference sequence). CDR3 loop: CASRMTGFGNTIYF. The CDR3 coding sequence is TGTGCCAGTAGGATGACAGGATTCGGAAACACCATATATTTT.

V gene TRBV6-4 combines with J gene TRBJ2-3; D remains ambiguous. In germline, CDR1 is MRHNA, CDR2 SNTAGT. Trimming left V 11 bases short and J 0 bases short, with 15 bases between. The CDR3 is made up of 14 amino acids. The DNA of the CDR3 is TGTGCCCGCATACGACGACCGAGCACAGATACGCAGTATTTT. It encodes CARIRRPSTDTQYF.

The genes are TRBV28 and TRBJ2-1; TRBD2 might be the D (5 bases). There are 15 residues in the CDR3. Germline V gene sequence: CDR1 MDHEN, CDR2 SYDVKM. V lost 2 bases and J 5 bases, leaving 13 bases between the germline ends. As DNA, the CDR3 is TGTGCCAGCAGTTTAAACCCGAGGGTACACAATGAGCAGTTCTTC. Translation: CASSLNPRVHNEQFF. The whole variable domain, remainder taken from reference TRBV28 and TRBJ2-1, is DVKVTQSSRYLVKRTGEKVFLECVQDMDHENMFWYRQDPGLGLRLIYFSYDVKMKEKGDIPEGYSVSREKKERFSLILESASTNQTSMYLCASSLNPRVHNEQFFGPGTRLTVL.

The chain employs TRBV4-2 and TRBJ1-1; D might be TRBD1 (6 bases). The CDR3 totals 16 residues. The V end was cut by 6 bases, the J end by 2 bases, with 19 bases between. Germline CDR1 LGHNA, CDR2 YNFKEQ. The CDR3 DNA reads TGTGCCAGCAGTGGGGTGTCGGGGGCGCGCAACACTGAAGCTTTCTTT. Translated: CASSGVSGARNTEAFF.

The chain combines TRBV9 with TRBJ2-2; TRBD1 or TRBD2 may be the D gene (5 bases each). The CDR3 covers 14 residues. Trimming shortened V by 4 bases and J by 6 bases, and 13 bases separated the two germline ends. Germline V gives CDR1 SGDLS, CDR2 YYNGEE. In DNA, the CDR3 is TGTGCCAGCAGCAGAGGGGTGACCGCCGGGGAGCTGTTTTTT. This translates into CASSRGVTAGELFF.

This chain uses TRBV12-5 with TRBJ1-1; 8 nucleotides line up with TRBD1. Germline V lookup: CDR1 LGHNT, CDR2 FRNRAP. The CDR3 consists of 15 residues. V shed 4 bases and J 5 bases; nucleotides not matched to a gene: 9. This CDR3 is CASGSITGGRTEAFF. CDR3 nucleotide sequence: TGTGCTAGTGGTTCGATTACAGGGGGTCGAACTGAAGCTTTCTTT.

V usage is TRBV30 and J usage is TRBJ2-5, with a possible D match to TRBD2 (5 bases). V dropped 0 bases and J dropped 4 bases, with 9 bases sitting between them. The CDR3 is made up of 13 amino acids. Germline CDR1 and CDR2: GTSNPN and SVGIG (reference sequence). The CDR3 protein is CAWSVLGGETQYF. The CDR3 DNA is TGTGCCTGGAGTGTACTTGGAGGAGAGACCCAGTACTTC.

The V gene is TRBV7-2, the J gene TRBJ1-6; D uncertain. Germline V CDR1 and CDR2: SGHTA, FQGNSA. With 3 bases removed from V and 14 bases from J, the gap between germline ends came to 17 bases. The CDR3 is 14 residues long. The CDR3 bases are TGTGCCAGCAGCTTCGGCCACCCGCCCATTGCCCTCCACTTT. Amino acids: CASSFGHPPIALHF.

The chain joins TRBV7-9 to TRBJ2-7; 8 positions agree with TRBD2. Germline loops: CDR1 SEHNR, CDR2 FQNEAQ (reference sequence). The CDR3 is 15 residues long. The junction had 6 bases not matched to a gene; V was cut back by 0 bases and J by 5 bases. CDR3 residues: CASSLANSGEDEQYF. CDR3 DNA sequence: TGTGCCAGCAGCTTAGCTAATAGCGGGGAGGACGAGCAGTACTTC.